This T cell receptor beta chain was recovered during a study of blood T cell repertoires in COVID-19. Study at large: COVID-19 samples, acute and convalescent, were from the United States, Italy and Spain.

Assay used: immunoSEQ multiplex PCR; TCRdb lists only in-frame clones, some missing. The data hold under 200,000 clones, with around 90% observed a single time. The CDR3 is 16 amino acids. Trimming shortened V by 4 bases and J by 0 bases, and 14 bases separated the two germline ends. Germline CDR1 reads SGDLS; CDR2 reads YYNGEE. In its sample, this clone was seen once. Sequenced input: peripheral blood. The source of this sequence is a man aged 60-69 years with active or convalescent COVID-19. V gene TRBV9 combines with J gene TRBJ1-3; D is ambiguous. CDR3 amino acids: CASSPEFPGSGNTIYF. Written as DNA, the CDR3 is TGTGCCAGCAGCCCTGAGTTCCCGGGCTCTGGAAACACCATATATTTT.